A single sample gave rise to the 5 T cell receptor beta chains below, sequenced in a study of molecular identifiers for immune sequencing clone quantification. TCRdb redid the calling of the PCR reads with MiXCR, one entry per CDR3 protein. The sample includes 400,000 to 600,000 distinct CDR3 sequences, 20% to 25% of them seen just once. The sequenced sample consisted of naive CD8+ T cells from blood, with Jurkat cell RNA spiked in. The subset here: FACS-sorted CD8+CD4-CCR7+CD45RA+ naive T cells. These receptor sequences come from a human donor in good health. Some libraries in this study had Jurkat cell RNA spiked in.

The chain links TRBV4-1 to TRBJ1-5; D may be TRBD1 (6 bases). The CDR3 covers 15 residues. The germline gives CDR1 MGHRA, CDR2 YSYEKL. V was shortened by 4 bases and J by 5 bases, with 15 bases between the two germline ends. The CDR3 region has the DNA TGCGCCAGCAGCCTGATCCCAGGGGACTATCAGCCCCAGCATTTT. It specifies CASSLIPGDYQPQHF.

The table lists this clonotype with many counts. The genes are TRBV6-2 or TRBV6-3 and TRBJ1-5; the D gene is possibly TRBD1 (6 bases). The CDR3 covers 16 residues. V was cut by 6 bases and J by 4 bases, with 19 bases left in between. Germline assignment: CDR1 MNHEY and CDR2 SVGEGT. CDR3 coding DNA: TGTGCCAGCAGCAGGGGTGGCAGGGGATTAAATCAGCCCCAGCATTTT. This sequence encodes CASSRGGRGLNQPQHF.

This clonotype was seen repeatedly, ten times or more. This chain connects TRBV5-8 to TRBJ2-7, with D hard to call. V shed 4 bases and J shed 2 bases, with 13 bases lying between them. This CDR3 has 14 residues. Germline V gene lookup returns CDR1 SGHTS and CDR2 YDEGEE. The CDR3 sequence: CASSVTGPPYEQYF. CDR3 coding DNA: TGTGCCAGCAGCGTCACCGGGCCTCCCTACGAGCAGTACTTC.

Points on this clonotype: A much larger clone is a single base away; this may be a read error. The CDR3 is CASSVTGAGTDTQYF. The DNA for the CDR3 is TGCGCCAGCAGTGTCACCGGGGCTGGCACAGATACGCAGTATTTT. V usage is TRBV10-1 and J usage is TRBJ2-3; either TRBD1 or TRBD2 may supply D (5 bases each). V lost 4 bases to trimming and J lost 1 base, with 12 bases between them. This CDR3 has 15 amino acids. CDR1 and CDR2 (germline): WNHNN, SYGVQD (reference sequence).

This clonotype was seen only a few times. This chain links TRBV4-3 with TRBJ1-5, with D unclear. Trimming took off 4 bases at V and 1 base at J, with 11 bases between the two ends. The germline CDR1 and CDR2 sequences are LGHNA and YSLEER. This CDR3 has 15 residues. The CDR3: CASSPNTDSNQPQHF. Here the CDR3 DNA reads TGCGCCAGCAGCCCCAACACGGACAGCAATCAGCCCCAGCATTTT.